The clone carrying this T cell receptor (beta chain) was observed at least ten times. Its matching antigen is unknown. The source of the sample is a study of identical twins. This CDR3 is 13 amino acids long. Trimming cost V 4 bases and J 0 bases, with 6 bases left between them. TCRdb fed the 5' RACE reads into MiXCR, producing one record per CDR3 protein. The sample has around 680,000 distinct CDR3 sequences; under 9% are singletons. Notes on the study in general: Memory repertoires showed no such pattern, whereas abundant cord blood beta clonotypes carried fewer insertions.

These sequences were also reported in another study, on yellow fever vaccine responses in identical twins.

Source material: PBMCs. The chain employs TRBV12-3 or TRBV12-4 and TRBJ1-1, with D hard to call. The clonotype originates from a woman aged 18-29 years in good health. This CDR3 reads CASSWGMNTEAFF. The CDR3 DNA reads as TGTGCCAGCAGTTGGGGAATGAACACTGAAGCTTTCTTT.